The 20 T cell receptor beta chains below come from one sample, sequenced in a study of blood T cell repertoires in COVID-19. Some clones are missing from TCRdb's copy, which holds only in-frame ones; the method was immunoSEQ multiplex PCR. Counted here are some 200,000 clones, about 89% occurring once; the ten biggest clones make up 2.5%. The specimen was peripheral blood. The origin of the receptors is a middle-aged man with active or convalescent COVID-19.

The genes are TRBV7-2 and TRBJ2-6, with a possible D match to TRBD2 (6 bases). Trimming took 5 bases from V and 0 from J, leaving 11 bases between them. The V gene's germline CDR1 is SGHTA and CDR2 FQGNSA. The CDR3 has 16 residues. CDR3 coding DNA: TGTGCCAGCAGCAGGGAGGCAACCTCTGGGGCCAACGTCCTGACTTTC. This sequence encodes CASSREATSGANVLTF.

CDR3 sequence (DNA): TGTGCCAGCAGTCCCGACACCGGGGAGCTGTTTTTT. It translates to CASSPDTGELFF. The chain joins TRBV12-3 or TRBV12-4 to TRBJ2-2; no clear D. The CDR3 is made up of 12 amino acids. The V end lost 5 bases, the J end lost 3 bases, and 4 bases lay between the germline ends.

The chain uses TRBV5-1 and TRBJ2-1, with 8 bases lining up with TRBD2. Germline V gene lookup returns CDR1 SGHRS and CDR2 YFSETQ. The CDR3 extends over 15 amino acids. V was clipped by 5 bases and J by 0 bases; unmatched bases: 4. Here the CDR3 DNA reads TGCGCCAGCAGTTACGGGGGGGCCTCCTACAATGAGCAGTTCTTC. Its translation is CASSYGGASYNEQFF.

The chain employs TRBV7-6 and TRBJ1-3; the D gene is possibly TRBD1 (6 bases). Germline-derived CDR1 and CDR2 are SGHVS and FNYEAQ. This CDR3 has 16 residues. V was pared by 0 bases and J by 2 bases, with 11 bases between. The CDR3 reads CASSLAGGLTGNTIYF. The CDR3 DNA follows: TGTGCCAGCAGCTTAGCGGGGGGGCTGACTGGAAACACCATATATTTT.

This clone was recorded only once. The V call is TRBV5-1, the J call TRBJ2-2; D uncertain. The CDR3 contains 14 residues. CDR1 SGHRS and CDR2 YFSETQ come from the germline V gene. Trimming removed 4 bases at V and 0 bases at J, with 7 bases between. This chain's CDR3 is CASSGAPNTGELFF. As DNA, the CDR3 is TGCGCCAGCAGCGGAGCGCCGAACACCGGGGAGCTGTTTTTT.

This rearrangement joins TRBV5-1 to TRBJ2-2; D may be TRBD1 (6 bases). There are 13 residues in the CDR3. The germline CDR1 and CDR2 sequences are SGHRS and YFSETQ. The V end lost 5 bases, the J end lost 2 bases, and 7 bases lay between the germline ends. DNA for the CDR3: TGCGCCAGCAGGGACAGCAACACCGGGGAGCTGTTTTTT. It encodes CASRDSNTGELFF.

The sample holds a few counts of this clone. In DNA form, the CDR3 reads TGCGCCAGCAGCCGCCTTAGGGGGGGGAGCCTCTACGGCGAGCAGTACTTC. This encodes CASSRLRGGSLYGEQYF. This chain connects TRBV4-1 to TRBJ2-7; maybe TRBD2 (7 bases). The CDR3 spans 17 residues. V lost 4 bases and J 6 bases, leaving 25 bases between the germline ends. Per the germline V gene, CDR1 is MGHRA and CDR2 is YSYEKL.

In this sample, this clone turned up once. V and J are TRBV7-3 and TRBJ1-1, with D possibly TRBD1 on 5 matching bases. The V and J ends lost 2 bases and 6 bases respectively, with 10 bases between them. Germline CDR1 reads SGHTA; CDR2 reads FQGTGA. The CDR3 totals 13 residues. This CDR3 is CASSLLRDSEAFF. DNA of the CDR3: TGTGCCAGCAGCTTATTGCGGGACTCTGAAGCTTTCTTT.

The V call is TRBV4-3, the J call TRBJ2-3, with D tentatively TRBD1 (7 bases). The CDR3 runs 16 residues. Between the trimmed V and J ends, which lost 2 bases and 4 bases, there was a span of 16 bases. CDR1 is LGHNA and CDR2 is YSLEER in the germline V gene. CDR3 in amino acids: CASSQRRGDLPDTQYF. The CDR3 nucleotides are TGCGCCAGCAGCCAACGCAGGGGGGACCTGCCAGATACGCAGTATTTT.

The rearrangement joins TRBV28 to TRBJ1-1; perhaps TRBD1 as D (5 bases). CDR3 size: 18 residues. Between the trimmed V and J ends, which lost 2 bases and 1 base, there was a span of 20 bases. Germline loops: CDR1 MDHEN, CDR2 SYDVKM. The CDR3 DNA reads TGTGCCAGCAGTTTAGGGGCCCTAATAGAAGAGAGGAACACTGAAGCTTTCTTT. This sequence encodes CASSLGALIEERNTEAFF.

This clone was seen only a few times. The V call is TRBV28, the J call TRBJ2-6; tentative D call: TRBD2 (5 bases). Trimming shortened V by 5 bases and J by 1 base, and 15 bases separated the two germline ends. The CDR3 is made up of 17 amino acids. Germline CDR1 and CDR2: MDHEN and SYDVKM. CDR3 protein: CASSLRGLVSGANVLTF. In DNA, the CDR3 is TGTGCCAGCAGTCTTCGTGGACTCGTTTCTGGGGCCAACGTCCTGACTTTC.

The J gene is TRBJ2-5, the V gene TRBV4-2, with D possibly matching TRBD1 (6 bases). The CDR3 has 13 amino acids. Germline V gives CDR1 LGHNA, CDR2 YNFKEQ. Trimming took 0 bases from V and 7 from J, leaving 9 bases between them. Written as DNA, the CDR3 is TGTGCCAGCAGCCAAGAGCTGGGGGCGACCCAGTACTTC. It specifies CASSQELGATQYF.

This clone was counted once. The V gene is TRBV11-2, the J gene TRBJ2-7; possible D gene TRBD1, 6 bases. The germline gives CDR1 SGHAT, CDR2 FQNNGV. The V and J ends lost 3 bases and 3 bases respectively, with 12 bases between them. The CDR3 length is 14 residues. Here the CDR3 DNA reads TGTGCCAGCAGCTTCGCGACAGGATACTACGAGCAGTACTTC. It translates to CASSFATGYYEQYF.

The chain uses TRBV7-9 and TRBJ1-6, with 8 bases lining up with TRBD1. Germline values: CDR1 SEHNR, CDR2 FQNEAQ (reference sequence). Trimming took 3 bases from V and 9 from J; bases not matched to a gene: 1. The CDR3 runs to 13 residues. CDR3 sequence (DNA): TGTGCCAGCAGCTTGGACAGGGCTTCACCCCTCCACTTT. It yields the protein CASSLDRASPLHF.

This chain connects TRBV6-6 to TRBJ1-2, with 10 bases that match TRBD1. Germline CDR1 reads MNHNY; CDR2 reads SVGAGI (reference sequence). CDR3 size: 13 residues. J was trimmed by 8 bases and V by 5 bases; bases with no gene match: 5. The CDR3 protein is CASSVDRGRGYTF. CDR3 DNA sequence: TGTGCCAGCAGTGTCGACAGGGGGCGCGGCTACACCTTC.

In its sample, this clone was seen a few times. The CDR3 protein is CASSSRSGRWEGYTF. The CDR3 DNA reads TGTGCCAGCAGTTCGCGGTCCGGGAGGTGGGAAGGCTACACCTTC. The rearrangement joins TRBV28 to TRBJ1-2, with D unclear. The CDR3 totals 15 residues. Germline CDR1 reads MDHEN; CDR2 reads SYDVKM. Trimming took off 4 bases at V and 8 bases at J, with 20 bases between the two ends.

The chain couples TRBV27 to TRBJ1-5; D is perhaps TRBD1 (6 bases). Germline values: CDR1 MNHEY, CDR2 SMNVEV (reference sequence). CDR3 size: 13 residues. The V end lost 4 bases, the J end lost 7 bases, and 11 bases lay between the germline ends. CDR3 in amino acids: CASSSDSGQPQHF. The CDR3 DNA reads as TGTGCCAGCAGTTCGGACAGTGGGCAGCCCCAGCATTTT.

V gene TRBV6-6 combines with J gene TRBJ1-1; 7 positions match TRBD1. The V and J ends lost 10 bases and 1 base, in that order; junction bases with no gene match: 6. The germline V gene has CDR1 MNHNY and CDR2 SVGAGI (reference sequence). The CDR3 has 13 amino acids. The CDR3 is CATTGAGNTEAFF. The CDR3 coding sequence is TGTGCCACCACAGGGGCAGGGAACACTGAAGCTTTCTTT.

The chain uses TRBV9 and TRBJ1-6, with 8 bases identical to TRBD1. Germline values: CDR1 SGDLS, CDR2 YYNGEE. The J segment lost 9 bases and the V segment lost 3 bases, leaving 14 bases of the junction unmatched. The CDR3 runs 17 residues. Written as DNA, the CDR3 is TGTGCCAGCAGCGCCGCAGGAGGACAGGGAGGACGTTCACCCCTCCACTTT. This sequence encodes CASSAAGGQGGRSPLHF.

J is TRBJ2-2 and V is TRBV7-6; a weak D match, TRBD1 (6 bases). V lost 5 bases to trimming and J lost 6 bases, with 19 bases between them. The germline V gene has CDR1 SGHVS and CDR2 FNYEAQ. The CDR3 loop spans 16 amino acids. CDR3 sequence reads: CASSEGPGALAGELFF. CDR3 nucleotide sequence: TGTGCCAGCAGCGAAGGTCCAGGGGCTCTTGCCGGGGAGCTGTTTTTT.